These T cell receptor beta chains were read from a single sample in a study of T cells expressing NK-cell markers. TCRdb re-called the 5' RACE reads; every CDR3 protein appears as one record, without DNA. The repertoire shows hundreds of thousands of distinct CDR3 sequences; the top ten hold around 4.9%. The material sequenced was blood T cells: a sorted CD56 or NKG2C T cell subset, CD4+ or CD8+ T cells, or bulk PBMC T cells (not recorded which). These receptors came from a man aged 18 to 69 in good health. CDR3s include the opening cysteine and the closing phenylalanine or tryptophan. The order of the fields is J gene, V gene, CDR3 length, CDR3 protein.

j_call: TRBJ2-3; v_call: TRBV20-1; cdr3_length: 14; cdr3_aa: CSAVAGGRVDTQYF
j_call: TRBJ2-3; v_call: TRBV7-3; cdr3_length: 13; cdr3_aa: CASSLGGSDTQYF
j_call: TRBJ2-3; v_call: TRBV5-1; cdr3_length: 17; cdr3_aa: CASSRSSGGAPTDTQYF
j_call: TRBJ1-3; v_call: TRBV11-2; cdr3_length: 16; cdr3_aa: CASSLGKGQAGNTIYF
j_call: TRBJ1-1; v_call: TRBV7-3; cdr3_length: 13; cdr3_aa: CASSPGQGSSAFF
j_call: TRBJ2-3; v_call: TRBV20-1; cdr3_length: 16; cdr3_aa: CSASSGLAGKTDTQYF
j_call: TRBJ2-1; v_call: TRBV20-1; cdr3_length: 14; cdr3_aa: CSAGLAGGPPEQFF
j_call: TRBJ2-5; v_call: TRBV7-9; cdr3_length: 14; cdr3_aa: CASSLVLFQETQYF
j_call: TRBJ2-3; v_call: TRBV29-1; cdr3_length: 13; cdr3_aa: CSSSTGGADTQYF
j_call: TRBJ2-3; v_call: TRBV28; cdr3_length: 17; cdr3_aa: CASSLSLAGVPTDTQYF
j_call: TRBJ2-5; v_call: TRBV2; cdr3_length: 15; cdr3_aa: CASSIGTNVRETQYF
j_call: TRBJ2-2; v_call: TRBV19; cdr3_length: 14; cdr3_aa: CASTPLGNTGELFF
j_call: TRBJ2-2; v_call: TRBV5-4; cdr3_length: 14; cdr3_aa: CASSLAWGSRELFF
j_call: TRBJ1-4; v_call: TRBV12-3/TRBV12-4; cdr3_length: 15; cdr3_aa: CASSRTGLSNEKLFF
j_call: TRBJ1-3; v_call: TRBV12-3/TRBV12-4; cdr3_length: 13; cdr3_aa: CASKLEGGNTIYF
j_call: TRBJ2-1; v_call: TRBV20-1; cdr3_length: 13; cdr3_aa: CSARDSVNNEQFF
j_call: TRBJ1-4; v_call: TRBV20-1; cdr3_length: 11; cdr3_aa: CSAKIREKLFF
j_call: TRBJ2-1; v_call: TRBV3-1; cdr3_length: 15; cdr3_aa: CASSQGTVGRNEQFF
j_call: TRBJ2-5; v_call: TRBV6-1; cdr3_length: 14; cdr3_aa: CASSRAGGKGTQYF
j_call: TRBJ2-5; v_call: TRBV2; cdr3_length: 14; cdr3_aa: CASKGGQFGETQYF
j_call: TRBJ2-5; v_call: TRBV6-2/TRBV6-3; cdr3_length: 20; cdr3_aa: CASSLTGGTGGFGSIGTQYF
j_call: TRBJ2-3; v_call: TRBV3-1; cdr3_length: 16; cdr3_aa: CASSTRTSGPRDTQYF
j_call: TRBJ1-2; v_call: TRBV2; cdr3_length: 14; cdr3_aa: CASSSQGSGYGYTF
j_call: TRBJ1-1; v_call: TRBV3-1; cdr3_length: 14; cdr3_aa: CASTDGILNTEAFF
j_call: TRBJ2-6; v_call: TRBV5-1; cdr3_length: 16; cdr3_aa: CASSGQRSSGANVLTF